The source of this T cell receptor (beta chain) is a study of blood T cell repertoires in COVID-19 (dated by TCRdb to 2018 to 2020). Background on the whole study: The collaborator samples originated in the United States, Italy and Spain and spanned the acute and convalescent phases of COVID-19. A freely available public database, intended as a resource for researchers studying the immune response to SARS-CoV-2, is where the repertoires were released. The sample metadata nearly always contained a de-identified subject ID, COVID-19 status, age in years and sex. The material from the prospective study consisted of cDNA or gDNA derived from T cells, B-cell-depleted T cells, or PBMCs. Where available, HLA class I and class II types were obtained from metadata supplied by the sample provider rather than from assay-based typing. Samples came from the ongoing ImmuneRACE study (first 160 participants) plus 1,254 subjects from 6 global collaborators. The dataset comprised deeply sampled blood TCRbeta repertoires from subjects exposed to, actively infected with, or recovered from COVID-19.

Concerning this clone: Its antigen has not been determined. Base-call qualities are not available, and no considerably larger clone is one nucleotide away.

The collaborating institutions used their own protocols to collect whole blood in K2EDTA tubes. For TCRbeta analysis, collaborators shipped samples in one of three forms: frozen whole blood, isolated PBMCs, or DNA extracted from either of those sample types. Trimming costs V 6 bases and J 8 bases, and their ends lie 17 bases apart. The CDR3 spans 15 residues, from the cysteine through the phenylalanine. Only the CDR3 region is kept as DNA, spanning 45 bases read in frame from base 1. The germline V gene (reference sequence) specifies SGHAT as CDR1 and FQDESV as CDR2. The immunoSEQ Assay, a bias-controlled multiplex PCR, was used to amplify TCRbeta CDR3 regions from genomic DNA. For the original study's pipeline: Within the assay, amplification of reference gene primers was used to estimate how many nucleated cells each sample contained. To quantify the absolute abundance of each unique TCRbeta CDR3 rearrangement, sequence reads were collapsed and filtered. Productive Simpson clonality was computed per sample as the square root of Simpson's diversity index over productive rearrangements. TCRdb retrieved this table from immuneACCESS and kept in-frame rearrangements only. Not all clones are present; in checked studies, unresolved V genes account for under half, and no reason is known for the remainder. Clonal size and the V and J genes are those of that table, whereas D and trimming came from the DNA. Recorded for this sample are 40,000 to 50,000 clones; 85% to 90% of them occurred a single time. Jointly, the top ten make up 55% to 60% of the sample.

General conclusions and limits of the study: Clinical and demographic metadata were provided uncurated, with the amount varying by source and participant.

The clonotype comes from a man in his 70s with acute or convalescent COVID-19. The specimen was peripheral blood. This receptor chain uses TRBV11-1 and TRBJ1-6; TRBD1 is perhaps the D gene, given 5 matching bases. The CDR3 region reads CASRQLAREDSPLHF. In nucleotides, the sequence is TGTGCCAGCAGACAGTTGGCCAGGGAGGATTCACCCCTCCACTTT.